The clone carrying this TCR beta chain has only a few counts. What it binds is unknown. The record originates from a study of T cell repertoires in cytomegalovirus infection. Study-level background: Matching HLA type and CMV infection were both indicated by public TCR beta signatures. Study observations and caveats: In two of eight donors, the top clonotype was HLA-C-restricted CMV-specific. Of the TCR beta families, the public ones yielded a cumulative frequency that identified carriers of CMV plus the relevant HLA.

In TCRdb, the reads were re-called with MiXCR into one record per CDR3 protein. The sample includes about 920,000 distinct CDR3 sequences, approximately 33% of them seen just once. The CDR3 is 16 amino acids. Trimming left V 0 bases short and J 2 bases short, with 12 bases between. Germline values: CDR1 SGDLS, CDR2 YYNGEE. This TCR was recovered from a human donor in good health (CMV status not recorded). Some clones in this sample may be carry-over from other donors' samples. Material: cultured CD8+ T cells from PBMCs, obtained from culture after CMV antigen stimulation. The V call is TRBV9, the J call TRBJ1-5; D is possibly TRBD1 (6 bases). The DNA for the CDR3 is TGTGCCAGCAGCGTAGGGGACACCGTCGGCAATCAGCCCCAGCATTTT. Encoded protein: CASSVGDTVGNQPQHF. The variable domain in full, with the rest retrieved from reference TRBV9 and TRBJ1-5, is DSGVTQTPKHLITATGQRVTLRCSPRSGDLSVYWYQQSLDQGLQFLIQYYNGEERAKGNILERFSAQQFPDLHSELNLSSLELGDSALYFCASSVGDTVGNQPQHFGDGTRLSIL.